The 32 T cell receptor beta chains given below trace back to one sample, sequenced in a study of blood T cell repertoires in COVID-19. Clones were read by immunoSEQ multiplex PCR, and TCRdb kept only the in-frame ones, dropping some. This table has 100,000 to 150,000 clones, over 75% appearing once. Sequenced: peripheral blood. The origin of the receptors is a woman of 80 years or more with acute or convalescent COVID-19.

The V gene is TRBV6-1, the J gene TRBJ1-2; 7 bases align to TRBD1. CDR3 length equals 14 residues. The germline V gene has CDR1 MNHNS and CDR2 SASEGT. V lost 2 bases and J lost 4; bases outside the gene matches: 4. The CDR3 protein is CASSEPGQFYGYTF. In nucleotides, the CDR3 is TGTGCCAGCAGTGAACCGGGACAGTTCTATGGCTACACCTTC.

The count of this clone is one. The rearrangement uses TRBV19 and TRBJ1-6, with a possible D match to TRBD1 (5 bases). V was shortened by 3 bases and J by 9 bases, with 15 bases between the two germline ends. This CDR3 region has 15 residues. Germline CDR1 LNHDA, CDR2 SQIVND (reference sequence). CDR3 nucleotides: TGTGCCAGTAGTATTTCGGGGGGATATGGTTCACCCCTCCACTTT. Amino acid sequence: CASSISGGYGSPLHF.

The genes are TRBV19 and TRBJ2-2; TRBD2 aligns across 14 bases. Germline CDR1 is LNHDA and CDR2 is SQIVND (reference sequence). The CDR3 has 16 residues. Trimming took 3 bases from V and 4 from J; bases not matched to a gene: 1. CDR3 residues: CASSMGLAGVTGELFF. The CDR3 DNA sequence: TGTGCCAGTAGTATGGGACTAGCGGGAGTCACCGGGGAGCTGTTTTTT.

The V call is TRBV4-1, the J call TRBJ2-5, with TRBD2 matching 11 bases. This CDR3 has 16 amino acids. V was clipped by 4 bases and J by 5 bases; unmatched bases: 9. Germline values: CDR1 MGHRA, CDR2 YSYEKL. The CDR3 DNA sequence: TGCGCCAGCAGCCTTAGCGGGGGGGCCTCTGGGGAGACCCAGTACTTC. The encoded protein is CASSLSGGASGETQYF.

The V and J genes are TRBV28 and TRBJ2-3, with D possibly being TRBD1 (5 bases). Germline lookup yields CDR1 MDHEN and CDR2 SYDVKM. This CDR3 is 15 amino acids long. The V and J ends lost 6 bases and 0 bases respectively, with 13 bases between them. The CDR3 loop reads CASRTGALSTDTQYF. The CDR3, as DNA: TGTGCCAGCAGAACAGGAGCACTTAGCACAGATACGCAGTATTTT. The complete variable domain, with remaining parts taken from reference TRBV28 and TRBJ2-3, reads DVKVTQSSRYLVKRTGEKVFLECVQDMDHENMFWYRQDPGLGLRLIYFSYDVKMKEKGDIPEGYSVSREKKERFSLILESASTNQTSMYLCASRTGALSTDTQYFGPGTRLTVL.

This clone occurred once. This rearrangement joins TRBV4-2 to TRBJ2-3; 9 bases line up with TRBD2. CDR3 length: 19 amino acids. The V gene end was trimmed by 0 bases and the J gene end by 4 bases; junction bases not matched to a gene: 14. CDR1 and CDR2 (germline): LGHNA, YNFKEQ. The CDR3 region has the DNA TGTGCCAGCAGCCAAGAACCCGGAGGCGGGGGGGCTATCCCAGATACGCAGTATTTT. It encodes CASSQEPGGGGAIPDTQYF.

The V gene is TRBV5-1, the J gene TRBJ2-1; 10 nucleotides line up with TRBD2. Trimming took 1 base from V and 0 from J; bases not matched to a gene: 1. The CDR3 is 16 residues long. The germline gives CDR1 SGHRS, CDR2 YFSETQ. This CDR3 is CASSLIAGGSYNEQFF. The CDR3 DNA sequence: TGCGCCAGCAGCTTGATAGCGGGGGGCTCCTACAATGAGCAGTTCTTC. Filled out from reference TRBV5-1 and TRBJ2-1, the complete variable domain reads KAGVTQTPRYLIKTRGQQVTLSCSPISGHRSVSWYQQTPGQGLQFLFEYFSETQRNKGNFPGRFSGRQFSNSRSEMNVSTLELGDSALYLCASSLIAGGSYNEQFFGPGTRLTVL.

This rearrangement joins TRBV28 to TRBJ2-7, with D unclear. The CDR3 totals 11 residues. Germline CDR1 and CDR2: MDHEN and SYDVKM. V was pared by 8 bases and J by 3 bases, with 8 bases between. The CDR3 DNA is TGTGCCAGCGCGTCCGGCTACGAGCAGTACTTC. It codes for CASASGYEQYF.

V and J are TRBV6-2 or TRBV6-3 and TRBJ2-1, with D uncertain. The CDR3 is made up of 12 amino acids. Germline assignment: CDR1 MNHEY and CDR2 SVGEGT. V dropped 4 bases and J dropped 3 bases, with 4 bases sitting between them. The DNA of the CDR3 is TGTGCCAGCAGTTCCGTCTACAATGAGCAGTTCTTC. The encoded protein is CASSSVYNEQFF.

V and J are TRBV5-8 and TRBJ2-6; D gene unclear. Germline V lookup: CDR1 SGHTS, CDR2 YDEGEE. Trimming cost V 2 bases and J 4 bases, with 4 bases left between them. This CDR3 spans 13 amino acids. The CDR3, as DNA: TGTGCCAGCAGCTTTCTAGGGGCCAACGTCCTGACTTTC. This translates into CASSFLGANVLTF.

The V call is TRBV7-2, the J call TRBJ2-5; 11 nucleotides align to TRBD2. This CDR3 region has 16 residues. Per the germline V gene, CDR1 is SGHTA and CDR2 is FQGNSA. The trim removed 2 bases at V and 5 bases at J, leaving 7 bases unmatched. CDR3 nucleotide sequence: TGTGCCAGCAGCTTATACCTAGCGGGGGGAATGGAGACCCAGTACTTC. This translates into CASSLYLAGGMETQYF.

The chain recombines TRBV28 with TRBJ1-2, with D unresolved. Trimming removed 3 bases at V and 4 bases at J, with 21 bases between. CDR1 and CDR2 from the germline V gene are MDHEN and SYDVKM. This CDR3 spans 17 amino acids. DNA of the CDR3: TGTGCCAGCAGTTTGTCGCGGCCGGGATCGGCCAGCTATGGCTACACCTTC. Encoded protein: CASSLSRPGSASYGYTF.

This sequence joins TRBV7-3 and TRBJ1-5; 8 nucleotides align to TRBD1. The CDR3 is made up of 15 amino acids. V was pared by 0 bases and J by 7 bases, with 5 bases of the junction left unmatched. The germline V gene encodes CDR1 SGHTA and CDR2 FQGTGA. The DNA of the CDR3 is TGTGCCAGCAGCTTAACTTTGCAGGGGGCCCAGCCCCAGCATTTT. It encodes CASSLTLQGAQPQHF.

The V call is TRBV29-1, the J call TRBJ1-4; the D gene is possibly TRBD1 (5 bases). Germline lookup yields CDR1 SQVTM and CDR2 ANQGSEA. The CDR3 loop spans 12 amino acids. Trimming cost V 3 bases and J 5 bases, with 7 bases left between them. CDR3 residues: CSVDGGNEKLFF. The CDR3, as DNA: TGCAGCGTTGACGGGGGGAATGAAAAACTGTTTTTT.

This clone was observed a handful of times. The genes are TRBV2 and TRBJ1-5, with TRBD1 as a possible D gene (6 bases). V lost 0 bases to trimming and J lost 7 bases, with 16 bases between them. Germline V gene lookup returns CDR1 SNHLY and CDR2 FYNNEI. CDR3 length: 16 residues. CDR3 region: CASSEAQKGGWQPQHF. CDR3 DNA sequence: TGTGCCAGCAGTGAAGCGCAAAAGGGGGGGTGGCAGCCCCAGCATTTT.

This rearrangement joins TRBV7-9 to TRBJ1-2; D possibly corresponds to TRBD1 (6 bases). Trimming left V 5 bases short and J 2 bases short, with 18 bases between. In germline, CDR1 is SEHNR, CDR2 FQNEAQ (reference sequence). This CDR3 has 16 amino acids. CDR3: CASSPKGGFLNYGYTF. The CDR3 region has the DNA TGTGCCAGCAGCCCGAAAGGGGGTTTTCTAAACTATGGCTACACCTTC.

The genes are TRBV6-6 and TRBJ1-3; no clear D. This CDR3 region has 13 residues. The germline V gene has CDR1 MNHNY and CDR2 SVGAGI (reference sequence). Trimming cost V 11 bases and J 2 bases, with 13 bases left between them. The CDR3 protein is CASSARPGNTIYF. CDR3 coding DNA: TGTGCCTCCTCCGCGCGCCCTGGAAACACCATATATTTT.

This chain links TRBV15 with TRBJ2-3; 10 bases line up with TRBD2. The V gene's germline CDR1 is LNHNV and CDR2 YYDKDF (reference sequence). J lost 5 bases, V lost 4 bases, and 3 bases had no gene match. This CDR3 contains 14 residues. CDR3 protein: CATSKRGGIDTQYF. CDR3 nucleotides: TGTGCCACCAGCAAGCGGGGGGGCATAGATACGCAGTATTTT. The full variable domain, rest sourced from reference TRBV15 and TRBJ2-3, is DAMVIQNPRYQVTQFGKPVTLSCSQTLNHNVMYWYQQKSSQAPKLLFHYYDKDFNNEADTPDNFQSRRPNTSFCFLDIRSPGLGDTAMYLCATSKRGGIDTQYFGPGTRLTVL.

The CDR3 loop is CASSKAILETSTESTDTQYF. In DNA, the CDR3 is TGTGCCAGCAGCAAAGCCATCCTGGAAACTTCGACAGAGAGCACAGATACGCAGTATTTT. The chain recombines TRBV21-1 with TRBJ2-3; the table gives TRBD1 as D, unverified against the DNA. TRBV21-1 is a recognized pseudogene. The CDR3 has 20 amino acids.

The CDR3 protein is CASSLLVGQIYNEQFF. CDR3 DNA sequence: TGCGCCAGCAGCCTCCTCGTGGGGCAGATTTACAATGAGCAGTTCTTC. The chain links TRBV4-3 to TRBJ2-1; possible D gene TRBD1, 5 bases. Germline V gene lookup returns CDR1 LGHNA and CDR2 YSLEER. Trimming pared 4 bases from V and 4 bases from J, leaving 17 bases between. The CDR3 covers 16 residues.

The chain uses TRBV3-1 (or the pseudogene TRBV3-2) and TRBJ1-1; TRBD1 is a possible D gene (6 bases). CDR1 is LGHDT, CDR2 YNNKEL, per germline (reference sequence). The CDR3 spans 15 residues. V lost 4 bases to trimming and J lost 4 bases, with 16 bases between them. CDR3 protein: CASSPTRQASTEAFF. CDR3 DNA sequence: TGTGCCAGCAGCCCGACCCGACAGGCCAGCACTGAAGCTTTCTTT.

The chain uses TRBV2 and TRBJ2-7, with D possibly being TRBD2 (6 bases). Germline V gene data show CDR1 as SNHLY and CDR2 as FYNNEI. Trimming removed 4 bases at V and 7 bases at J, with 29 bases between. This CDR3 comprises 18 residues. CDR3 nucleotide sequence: TGTGCCAGCAGTGGGGCATTCCTCAGGGTAAGGGGAGGATTGGAGCAGTACTTC. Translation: CASSGAFLRVRGGLEQYF.

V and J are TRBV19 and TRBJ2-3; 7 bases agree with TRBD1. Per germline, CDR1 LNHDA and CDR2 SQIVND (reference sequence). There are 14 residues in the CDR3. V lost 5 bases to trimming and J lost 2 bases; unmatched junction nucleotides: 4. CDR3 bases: TGTGCCAGTAGTCGTACAGGGGACACAGATACGCAGTATTTT. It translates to CASSRTGDTDTQYF.

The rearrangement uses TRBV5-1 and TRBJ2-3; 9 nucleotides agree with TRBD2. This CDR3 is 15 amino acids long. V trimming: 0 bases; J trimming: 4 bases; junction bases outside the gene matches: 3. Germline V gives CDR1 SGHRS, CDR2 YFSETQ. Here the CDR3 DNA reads TGCGCCAGCAGCTTGGGTAGCGGGGGTCCAGATACGCAGTATTTT. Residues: CASSLGSGGPDTQYF.

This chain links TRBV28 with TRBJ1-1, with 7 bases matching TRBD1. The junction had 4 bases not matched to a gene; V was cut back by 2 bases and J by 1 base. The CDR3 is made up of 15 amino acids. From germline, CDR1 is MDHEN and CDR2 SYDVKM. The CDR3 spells CASSLPDRANTEAFF. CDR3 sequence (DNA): TGTGCCAGCAGTTTACCCGACAGGGCGAACACTGAAGCTTTCTTT.

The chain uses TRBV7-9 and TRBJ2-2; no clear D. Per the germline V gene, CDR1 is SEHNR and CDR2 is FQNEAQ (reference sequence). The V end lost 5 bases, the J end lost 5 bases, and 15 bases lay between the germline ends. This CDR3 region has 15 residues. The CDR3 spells CASSQLLSATGELFF. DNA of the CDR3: TGTGCCAGCAGCCAATTATTAAGCGCAACCGGGGAGCTGTTTTTT.

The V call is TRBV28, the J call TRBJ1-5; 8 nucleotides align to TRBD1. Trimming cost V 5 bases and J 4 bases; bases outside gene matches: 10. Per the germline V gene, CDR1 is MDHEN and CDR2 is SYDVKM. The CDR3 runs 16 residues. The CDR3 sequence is CASSEGDRGGNQPQHF. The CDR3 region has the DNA TGTGCCAGCAGTGAGGGAGACAGGGGCGGGAATCAGCCCCAGCATTTT.

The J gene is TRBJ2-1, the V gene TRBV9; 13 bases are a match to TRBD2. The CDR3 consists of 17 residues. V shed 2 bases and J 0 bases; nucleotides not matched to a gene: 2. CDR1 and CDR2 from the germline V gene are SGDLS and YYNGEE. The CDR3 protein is CASSVTSGGGSYNEQFF. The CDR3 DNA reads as TGTGCCAGCAGCGTCACTAGCGGGGGGGGCTCCTACAATGAGCAGTTCTTC.

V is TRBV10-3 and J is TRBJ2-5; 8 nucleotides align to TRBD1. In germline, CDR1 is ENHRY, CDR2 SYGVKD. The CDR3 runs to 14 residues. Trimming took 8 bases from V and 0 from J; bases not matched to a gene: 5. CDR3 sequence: CAIGGTGNQETQYF. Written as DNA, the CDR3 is TGTGCCATCGGCGGGACAGGTAACCAAGAGACCCAGTACTTC.

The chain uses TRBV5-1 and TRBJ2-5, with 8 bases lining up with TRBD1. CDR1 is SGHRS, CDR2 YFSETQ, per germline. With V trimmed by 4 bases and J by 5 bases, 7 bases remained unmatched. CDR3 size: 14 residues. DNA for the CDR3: TGCGCCAGCAGCACCCAGGGGGCTGGGGAGACCCAGTACTTC. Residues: CASSTQGAGETQYF.

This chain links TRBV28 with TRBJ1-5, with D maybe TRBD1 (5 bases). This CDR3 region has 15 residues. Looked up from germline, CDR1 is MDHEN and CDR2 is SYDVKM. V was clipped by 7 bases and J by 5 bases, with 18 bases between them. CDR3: CASTLGARRYQPQHF. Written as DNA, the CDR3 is TGTGCCAGCACCTTAGGGGCGAGGCGGTATCAGCCCCAGCATTTT. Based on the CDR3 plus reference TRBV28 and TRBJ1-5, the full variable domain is DVKVTQSSRYLVKRTGEKVFLECVQDMDHENMFWYRQDPGLGLRLIYFSYDVKMKEKGDIPEGYSVSREKKERFSLILESASTNQTSMYLCASTLGARRYQPQHFGDGTRLSIL.

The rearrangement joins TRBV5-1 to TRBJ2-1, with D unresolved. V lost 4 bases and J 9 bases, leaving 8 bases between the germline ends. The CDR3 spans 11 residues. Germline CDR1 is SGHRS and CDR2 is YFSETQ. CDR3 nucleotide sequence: TGCGCCAGCAGCATAGACACTGAGCAGTTCTTC. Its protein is CASSIDTEQFF.